This T cell receptor (beta chain) was recovered during a study of blood T cell repertoires in COVID-19. For the study at large: Collection of acute and convalescent COVID-19 samples took place in the United States, Italy and Spain.

V dropped 0 bases and J dropped 0 bases, with 8 bases sitting between them. CDR1 MNHEY and CDR2 SVGAGI come from the germline V gene. The CDR3 is 15 amino acids. Per the study methods: Amplification from reference gene primers served as the basis for estimated nucleated cell counts. The repertoire was sequenced with immunoSEQ multiplex PCR; TCRdb's copy has only in-frame clones and lacks some. V and J calls and clone size are those listed in that table; D and trimming were worked out from the DNA. The profile shows around 230,000 clones, roughly 85% of them singletons. The sequencing input was peripheral blood. This sequence was found in a man aged 50 to 60 with COVID-19, enrolled during active disease. The chain employs TRBV6-5 and TRBJ1-1; no clear D gene. CDR3 residues: CASSYSPGMNTEAFF. For the CDR3, the DNA is TGTGCCAGCAGTTACTCTCCGGGAATGAACACTGAAGCTTTCTTT.